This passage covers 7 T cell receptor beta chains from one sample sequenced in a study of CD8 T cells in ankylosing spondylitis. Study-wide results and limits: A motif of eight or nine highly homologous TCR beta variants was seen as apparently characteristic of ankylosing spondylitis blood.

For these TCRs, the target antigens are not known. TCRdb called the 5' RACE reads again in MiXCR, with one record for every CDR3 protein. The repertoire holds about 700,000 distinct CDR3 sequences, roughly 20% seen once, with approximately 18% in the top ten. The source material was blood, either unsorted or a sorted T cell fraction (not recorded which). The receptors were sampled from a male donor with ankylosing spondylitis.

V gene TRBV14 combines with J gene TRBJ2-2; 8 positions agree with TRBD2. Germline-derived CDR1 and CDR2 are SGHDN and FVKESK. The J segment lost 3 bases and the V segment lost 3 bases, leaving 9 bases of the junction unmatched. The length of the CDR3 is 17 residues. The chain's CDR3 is CASSQPASGLDTGELFF. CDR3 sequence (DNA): TGTGCCAGCAGCCAGCCTGCTAGCGGGCTGGACACCGGGGAGCTGTTTTTT.

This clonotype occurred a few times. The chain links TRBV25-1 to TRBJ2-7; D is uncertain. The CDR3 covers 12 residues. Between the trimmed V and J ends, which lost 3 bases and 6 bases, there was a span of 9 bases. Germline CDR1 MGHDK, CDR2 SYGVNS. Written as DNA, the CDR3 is TGTGCCAGCAGTGACGACCTTTCCGAGCAGTACTTC. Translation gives CASSDDLSEQYF.

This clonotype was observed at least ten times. DNA for the CDR3: TGTGCCAGCAGTTCCGGTTACTACGAGCAGTACTTC. This encodes CASSSGYYEQYF. V is TRBV28 and J is TRBJ2-7; D gene uncertain. V was clipped by 4 bases and J by 3 bases, with 7 bases between them. CDR1 and CDR2 (germline): MDHEN, SYDVKM. The CDR3 contains 12 residues.

The CDR3 region has the DNA TGTGCCAGCAGCAAAGGGGTGGGGCTGTGGGACAGGGGTGTAGGAAGCACAGATACGCAGTATTTT. This sequence encodes CASSKGVGLWDRGVGSTDTQYF. The gene calls are TRBV21-1 and TRBJ2-3; the table's D call TRBD1 went unverified against the DNA. TRBV21-1 is tagged as a pseudogene. The CDR3 has 22 residues.

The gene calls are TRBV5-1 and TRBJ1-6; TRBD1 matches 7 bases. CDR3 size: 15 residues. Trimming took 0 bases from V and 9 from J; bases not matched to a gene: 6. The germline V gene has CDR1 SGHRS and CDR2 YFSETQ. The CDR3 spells CASSLEGQRTSPLHF. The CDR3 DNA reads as TGCGCCAGCAGCTTGGAGGGACAGAGAACTTCACCCCTCCACTTT.

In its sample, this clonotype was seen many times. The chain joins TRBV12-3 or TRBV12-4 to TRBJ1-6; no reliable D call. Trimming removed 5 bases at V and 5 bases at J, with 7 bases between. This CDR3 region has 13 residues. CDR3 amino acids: CASSREDNSPLHF. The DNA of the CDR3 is TGTGCCAGCAGTCGTGAGGATAATTCACCCCTCCACTTT.

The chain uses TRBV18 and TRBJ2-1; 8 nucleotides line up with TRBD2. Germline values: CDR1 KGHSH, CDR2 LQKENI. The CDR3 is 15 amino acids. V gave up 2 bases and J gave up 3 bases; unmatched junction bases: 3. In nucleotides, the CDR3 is TGTGCCAGCTCACCAAGCGGGGGCCACTACAATGAGCAGTTCTTC. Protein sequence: CASSPSGGHYNEQFF. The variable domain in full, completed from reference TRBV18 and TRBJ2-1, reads NAGVMQNPRHLVRRRGQEARLRCSPMKGHSHVYWYRQLPEEGLKFMVYLQKENIIDESGMPKERFSAEFPKEGPSILRIQQVVRGDSAAYFCASSPSGGHYNEQFFGPGTRLTVL.